These 27 T cell receptor beta chains were sequenced from one sample in a study of CXCR3-negative and CXCR3-positive naive CD8 T cells. Study findings and constraints: Researchers report that CXCR3-positive naive cells carry more hydrophobic TRB CDR3s than CXCR3-negative naive cells.

For these receptors, no antigen is known. Via 5' RACE with UMI labels, TRB cDNA libraries were prepared. TCRdb re-called the 5' RACE reads; every CDR3 protein appears as one record, without DNA. The sample table includes over 50,000 distinct CDR3 sequences. The sequenced material came from naive CXCR3+ CD8+ T cells from blood. Regarding subset: CD45RO-CCR7+CD27+CD95- naive CD8+ T cells expressing CXCR3 (TNR3+). These receptors all come from a human donor in good health. Some clones in this sample may be carry-over from other donors' samples.

The rearrangement uses TRBV7-9 and TRBJ2-2; without DNA, the TCRdb call of TRBD1 cannot be checked. Germline V gives CDR1 SEHNR, CDR2 FQNEAQ (reference sequence). This CDR3 is built from 16 residues. The CDR3 loop reads CASSPVDSSDTGELFF.

The chain carries TRBV28 and TRBJ2-7. In germline, CDR1 is MDHEN, CDR2 SYDVKM. The CDR3 runs 16 residues. CDR3 region: CASRKKVETASYEQYF.

This chain connects TRBV12-3 or TRBV12-4 to TRBJ2-1. The CDR3 spans 16 residues. The CDR3 loop is CASSFSGGRSYNEQFF.

V and J are TRBV25-1 and TRBJ1-1; TCRdb reports TRBD1, a call that lacks DNA to check it against. Looked up from germline, CDR1 is MGHDK and CDR2 is SYGVNS. The CDR3 sequence is 14 residues long. The CDR3 spells CASSDWDREVEAFF.

This chain's CDR3 is CASSDAPGAETQYF. V is TRBV6-5 and J is TRBJ2-5; TCRdb names TRBD1, which stays unverified in the absence of DNA. The germline V gene has CDR1 MNHEY and CDR2 SVGAGI. This CDR3 region has 14 residues.

The V gene is TRBV29-1, the J gene TRBJ2-7; TCRdb designates TRBD1, a call that cannot be tested without DNA. The CDR3 totals 12 residues. Germline-derived CDR1 and CDR2 are SQVTM and ANQGSEA. The CDR3 loop reads CSAIQGGYEQYF.

V gene TRBV29-1 combines with J gene TRBJ2-1. Germline lookup yields CDR1 SQVTM and CDR2 ANQGSEA. The CDR3 runs to 13 residues. CDR3 loop: CSVEENLGNEQFF.

This chain links TRBV6-2 or TRBV6-3 with TRBJ2-3. The CDR3 is made up of 11 amino acids. Germline loops: CDR1 MNHEY, CDR2 SVGEGT. CDR3 protein: CASSYWGTQYF.

The rearrangement uses TRBV12-3 or TRBV12-4 and TRBJ1-3. CDR3 length equals 12 residues. CDR3 region: CASSPSSAAIYF.

The chain combines TRBV3-1 with TRBJ2-5. The germline V gene has CDR1 LGHDT and CDR2 YNNKEL (reference sequence). CDR3 size: 11 residues. CDR3: CASSQGETQYF.

V and J are TRBV20-1 and TRBJ2-5; TCRdb's assignment of TRBD2 cannot be checked, as there is no DNA. The CDR3 contains 15 residues. Germline CDR1 is DFQATT and CDR2 is SNEGSKA (reference sequence). CDR3 sequence reads: CSASTSGGRKETQYF.

The CDR3: CASSSPSLTDTQYF. This chain joins TRBV7-8 and TRBJ2-3. The CDR3 has 14 amino acids. Germline loops: CDR1 SGHVS, CDR2 FQNEAQ.

V gene TRBV4-3 combines with J gene TRBJ1-2. Germline CDR1 and CDR2: LGHNA and YSLEER. The CDR3 has 16 amino acids. CDR3 loop: CASSQDLGLGYYGYTF.

The chain couples TRBV7-2 to TRBJ1-4. The CDR3 runs to 11 residues. Germline V gene lookup returns CDR1 SGHTA and CDR2 FQGNSA. The chain's CDR3 is CASSLGLGLFF.

This chain uses TRBV27 with TRBJ2-2; TCRdb's D call of TRBD1 is untestable without DNA. The germline V gene encodes CDR1 MNHEY and CDR2 SMNVEV (reference sequence). The length of the CDR3 is 15 residues. The CDR3 sequence is CASSLQGSNTGELFF.

The rearrangement links TRBV19 to TRBJ2-7; absent DNA, TCRdb's TRBD1 call cannot be checked. This CDR3 spans 13 amino acids. The germline V gene encodes CDR1 LNHDA and CDR2 SQIVND (reference sequence). CDR3 sequence reads: CASGQRSSYEQYF.

The chain has TRBV4-2 and TRBJ2-7; TCRdb returns TRBD1, unconfirmable since there is no DNA. The CDR3 is 16 amino acids. Germline V gene data show CDR1 as LGHNA and CDR2 as YNFKEQ. The CDR3 is CASSQGSGTGAYEQYF.

The chain recombines TRBV4-3 with TRBJ2-2; as DNA is missing, the TRBD1 call by TCRdb cannot be tested. The CDR3 loop spans 17 amino acids. The germline V gene has CDR1 LGHNA and CDR2 YSLEER. CDR3 residues: CASSQDGTGAGTGELFF.

The chain combines TRBV6-2 or TRBV6-3 with TRBJ2-3. The germline V gene encodes CDR1 MNHEY and CDR2 SVGEGT. This CDR3 has 15 amino acids. The CDR3 spells CASSGSGAHTDTQYF.

V and J are TRBV12-3 or TRBV12-4 and TRBJ2-1; as DNA is missing, the TRBD2 call by TCRdb cannot be tested. This CDR3 comprises 16 residues. The CDR3 loop is CASSPPGFPFYNEQFF.

This sequence joins TRBV14 and TRBJ2-5; with no DNA, the TCRdb D assignment of TRBD2 cannot be verified. Per germline, CDR1 SGHDN and CDR2 FVKESK. This CDR3 has 15 amino acids. The CDR3 region is CASSPLGGDLETQYF.

The chain uses TRBV20-1 and TRBJ1-2; TCRdb proposes TRBD1, but this gene call is untestable without DNA. This CDR3 is built from 12 residues. Germline values: CDR1 DFQATT, CDR2 SNEGSKA (reference sequence). The CDR3 sequence is CSARVGTYGYTF.

The CDR3 reads CASSPRNDEQFF. The chain couples TRBV7-9 to TRBJ2-1; without DNA, the TCRdb call of TRBD1 cannot be checked. The CDR3 contains 12 residues. Germline values: CDR1 SEHNR, CDR2 FQNEAQ (reference sequence).

CDR3 amino acids: CASSSPSLGDPYNEQFF. This chain connects TRBV12-3 or TRBV12-4 to TRBJ2-1; TCRdb's D call, TRBD2, is unchecked because there is no DNA. The CDR3 consists of 17 residues.

This chain links TRBV12-3 or TRBV12-4 with TRBJ2-1; the TCRdb call, TRBD1, lacks DNA for checking. There are 14 residues in the CDR3. CDR3 sequence reads: CASSLAGQANEQFF.

The chain employs TRBV10-3 and TRBJ1-1; TCRdb designates TRBD1, a call that cannot be tested without DNA. The CDR3 totals 15 residues. From germline, CDR1 is ENHRY and CDR2 SYGVKD. The CDR3 here is CAISGKTEMNTEAFF.

V is TRBV28 and J is TRBJ1-3. CDR1 and CDR2 from the germline V gene are MDHEN and SYDVKM. The CDR3 has 15 residues. The CDR3 loop reads CASSFRGISGNTIYF. Looking up the rest from reference TRBV28 and TRBJ1-3 gives the full variable domain: DVKVTQSSRYLVKRTGEKVFLECVQDMDHENMFWYRQDPGLGLRLIYFSYDVKMKEKGDIPEGYSVSREKKERFSLILESASTNQTSMYLCASSFRGISGNTIYFGEGSWLTVV.